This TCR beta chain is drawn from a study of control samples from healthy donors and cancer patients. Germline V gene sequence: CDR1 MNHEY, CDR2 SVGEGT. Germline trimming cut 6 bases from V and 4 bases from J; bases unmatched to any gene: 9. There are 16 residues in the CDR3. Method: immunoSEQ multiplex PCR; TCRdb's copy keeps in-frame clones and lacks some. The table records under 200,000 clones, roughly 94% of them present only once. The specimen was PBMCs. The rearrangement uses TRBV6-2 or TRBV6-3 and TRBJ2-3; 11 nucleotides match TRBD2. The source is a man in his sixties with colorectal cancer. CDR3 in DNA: TGTGCCAGCAGCCCTAGCGTAGCGGGGGGGCCAGATACGCAGTATTTT. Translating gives CASSPSVAGGPDTQYF.